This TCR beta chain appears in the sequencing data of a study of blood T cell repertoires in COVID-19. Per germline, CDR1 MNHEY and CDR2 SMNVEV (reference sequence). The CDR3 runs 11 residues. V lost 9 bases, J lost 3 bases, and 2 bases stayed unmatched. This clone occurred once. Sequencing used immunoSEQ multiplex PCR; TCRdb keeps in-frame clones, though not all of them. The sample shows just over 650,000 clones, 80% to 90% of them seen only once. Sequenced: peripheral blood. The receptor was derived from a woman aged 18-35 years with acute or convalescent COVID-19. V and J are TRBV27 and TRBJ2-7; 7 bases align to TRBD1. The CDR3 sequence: CASRQGYEQYF. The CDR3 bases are TGTGCCAGTCGACAGGGCTACGAGCAGTACTTC.